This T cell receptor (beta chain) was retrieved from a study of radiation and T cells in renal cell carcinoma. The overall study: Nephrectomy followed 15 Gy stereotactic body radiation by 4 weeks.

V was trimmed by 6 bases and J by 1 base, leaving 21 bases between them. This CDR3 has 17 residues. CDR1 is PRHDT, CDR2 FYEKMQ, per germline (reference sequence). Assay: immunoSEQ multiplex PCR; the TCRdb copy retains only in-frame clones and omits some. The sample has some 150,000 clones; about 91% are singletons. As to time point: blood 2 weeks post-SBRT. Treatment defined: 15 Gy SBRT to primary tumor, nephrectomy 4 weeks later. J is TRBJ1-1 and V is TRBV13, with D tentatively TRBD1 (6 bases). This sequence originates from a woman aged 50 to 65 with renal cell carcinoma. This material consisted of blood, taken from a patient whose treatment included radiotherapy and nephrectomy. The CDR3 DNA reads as TGTGCCAGCAGTGATGTTATATGGACAGTTAGGAACACTGAAGCTTTCTTT. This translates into CASSDVIWTVRNTEAFF.